The rows below give T cell receptor beta chains drawn from one sample of a study of CD8+ T cells in alopecia areata. Assay used: immunoSEQ multiplex PCR; TCRdb lists only in-frame clones, some missing. The sample includes more than 100,000 clones, roughly 54% of them seen just once. The sequences come from CD4+ T cells sorted from blood, collected at week 0. All receptors derive from a human donor with alopecia areata. The CDR3 runs from the conserved cysteine through the conserved F or W. D genes are given only for firm matches. Size tells how often a clone was seen (once, few, many) or the class of an expanded clone, and some rows leave it out.

j_call,clone_size,v_call,cdr3_length,d_call,cdr3_aa,cdr3_nt
TRBJ1-5,-,TRBV30,15,TRBD1,CAWRTGGAGGQPQHF,TGTGCCTGGAGGACAGGGGGCGCGGGAGGTCAGCCCCAGCATTTT
TRBJ1-5,-,TRBV6-1,13,-,CASSQTRAQPQHF,TGTGCCAGCAGCCAGACCCGGGCGCAGCCCCAGCATTTT
TRBJ1-2,-,TRBV11-2,13,-,CASSLVGRGGYTF,TGTGCCAGCAGCTTAGTGGGGCGGGGAGGCTACACCTTC
TRBJ2-7,-,TRBV15,18,TRBD1,CATSRDYSGQGSSYEQYF,TGTGCCACCAGCAGAGATTATTCGGGACAGGGAAGCTCCTACGAGCAGTACTTC
TRBJ2-7,-,TRBV7-9,14,TRBD1,CASSLQGARDEQYF,TGTGCCAGCAGCTTACAGGGGGCGAGGGACGAGCAGTACTTC
TRBJ2-1,few,TRBV18,13,-,CASSPGFQNEQFF,TGTGCCAGCTCACCGGGATTCCAGAATGAGCAGTTCTTC
TRBJ2-6,-,TRBV7-6,15,-,CASSSRARGANVLTF,TGTGCCAGCAGTTCTCGGGCTCGAGGGGCCAACGTCCTGACTTTC
TRBJ2-7,few,TRBV30,12,-,CAWSIGVYEQYF,TGTGCCTGGAGTATTGGGGTTTACGAGCAGTACTTC
TRBJ2-5,-,TRBV5-6,13,-,CASSSDTTGTQYF,TGTGCCAGCAGCTCAGACACGACTGGGACCCAGTACTTC
TRBJ1-1,few,TRBV18,13,-,CASSQDSNTEAFF,TGTGCCAGCTCACAGGACAGCAACACTGAAGCTTTCTTT
TRBJ2-3,few,TRBV19,13,-,CASSPGGTDTQYF,TGTGCCAGCAGCCCAGGGGGCACAGATACGCAGTATTTT
TRBJ1-2,-,TRBV6-6,13,TRBD1,CASSRDRGYGYTF,TGTGCCAGCAGCCGCGACAGGGGCTATGGCTACACCTTC
TRBJ2-7,-,TRBV4-2,15,TRBD2,CASSPYGQRGYEQYF,TGTGCCAGCAGCCCCTACGGCCAGCGGGGCTACGAGCAGTACTTC
TRBJ1-2,few,TRBV7-8,14,TRBD1,CASSPGTGRYGYTF,TGTGCCAGCAGCCCCGGGACAGGTCGCTATGGCTACACCTTC
TRBJ2-6,many,TRBV18,16,-,CASSPNGEAGANVLTF,TGTGCCAGCTCACCGAATGGGGAGGCGGGGGCCAACGTCCTGACTTTC
TRBJ2-1,-,TRBV4-3,15,TRBD1,CASSQDRVQDNEQFF,TGCGCCAGCAGCCAGGACAGGGTTCAGGACAATGAGCAGTTCTTC
TRBJ1-6,-,TRBV19,16,-,CASTDLLGAGRSPLHF,TGTGCCAGTACCGATCTTTTGGGCGCCGGCCGCTCACCCCTCCACTTT
TRBJ1-6,-,TRBV5-1,16,-,CASSSSGAGTDSPLHF,TGCGCCAGCAGCTCTTCAGGCGCAGGGACGGATTCACCCCTCCACTTT
TRBJ1-3,-,TRBV7-9,17,-,CASGRVGQLISGNTIYF,TGTGCCAGCGGCCGAGTTGGGCAGTTGATCTCTGGAAACACCATATATTTT
TRBJ2-5,-,TRBV27,15,-,CASSLEAGIKETQYF,TGTGCCAGCAGTTTAGAGGCGGGGATCAAAGAGACCCAGTACTTC
TRBJ2-7,few,TRBV7-2,15,TRBD1,CASSLVWTGDYEQYF,TGTGCCAGCAGCTTAGTGTGGACAGGGGATTACGAGCAGTACTTC
TRBJ2-2,-,TRBV9,15,-,CASSHATHDTGELFF,TGTGCCAGCAGTCACGCGACCCACGACACCGGGGAGCTGTTTTTT
TRBJ1-1,-,TRBV7-2,13,-,CASSPRYGTEAFF,TGTGCCAGCAGCCCGCGCTATGGCACTGAAGCTTTCTTT
TRBJ1-2,few,TRBV29-1,14,TRBD1,CSVTDRVANYGYTF,TGCAGCGTCACGGACAGGGTGGCTAACTATGGCTACACCTTC
TRBJ2-3,-,TRBV9,15,-,CASSPSASWGQTQYF,TGTGCCAGCAGCCCGTCCGCGAGTTGGGGGCAAACGCAGTATTTT
TRBJ2-7,once,TRBV27,15,TRBD1,CASSLSGQGIHEQYF,TGTGCCAGCAGTTTATCGGGACAGGGCATCCACGAGCAGTACTTC
TRBJ1-2,-,TRBV6-1,14,-,CASSEGGTIYGYTF,TGTGCCAGCAGTGAGGGCGGGACGATCTATGGCTACACCTTC
TRBJ2-5,once,TRBV30,14,TRBD1,CAWKDRAFEETQYF,TGTGCCTGGAAAGACAGGGCCTTTGAGGAGACCCAGTACTTC
TRBJ2-3,once,TRBV4-2,18,TRBD1,CASSQAVPGQGAADTQYF,TGTGCCAGCAGCCAAGCAGTCCCGGGACAGGGGGCGGCAGATACGCAGTATTTT
TRBJ2-2,-,TRBV6-1,14,-,CASRSSLTDGELFF,TGTGCCAGCCGGTCTAGCCTAACTGACGGGGAGCTGTTTTTT
TRBJ2-7,few,TRBV4-3,16,TRBD2,CASSQDGLAGVYEQYF,TGCGCCAGCAGCCAAGACGGTCTAGCGGGGGTCTACGAGCAGTACTTC
TRBJ2-1,-,TRBV10-3,14,-,CAITRTGVVNEQFF,TGTGCCATCACGCGAACGGGAGTGGTAAATGAGCAGTTCTTC
TRBJ1-2,-,TRBV28,14,-,CASRGGSRDYGYTF,TGTGCCAGCAGGGGCGGGAGTCGAGACTATGGCTACACCTTC
TRBJ2-7,few,TRBV7-9,13,-,CASSPTRRYEQYF,TGTGCCAGCAGCCCCACTAGGAGGTACGAGCAGTACTTC
TRBJ2-7,few,TRBV29-1,13,TRBD2,CSVFSGIGYEQYF,TGCAGCGTTTTTAGCGGGATAGGCTACGAGCAGTACTTC
TRBJ2-1,-,TRBV19,14,-,CASSKGTPYNEQFF,TGTGCCAGTAGTAAAGGCACCCCTTACAATGAGCAGTTCTTC
TRBJ2-1,-,TRBV5-1,16,TRBD2,CASSPTSGSGGDEQFF,TGCGCCAGCAGCCCGACTAGCGGGAGCGGTGGCGATGAGCAGTTCTTC
TRBJ2-4,few,TRBV30,15,TRBD2,CAWSSGSEAKNIQYF,TGTGCCTGGAGTAGCGGGAGCGAAGCCAAAAACATTCAGTACTTC
TRBJ1-5,-,TRBV5-1,15,-,CASSLTGTRDQPQHF,TGCGCCAGCAGCTTGACGGGGACTCGGGATCAGCCCCAGCATTTT
TRBJ1-2,few,TRBV29-1,11,-,CSVVSNYGYTF,TGCAGCGTTGTCAGTAACTATGGCTACACCTTC
TRBJ1-5,-,TRBV4-1,16,-,CASSPIPGNSNQPQHF,TGCGCCAGCAGCCCTATCCCCGGGAATAGCAATCAGCCCCAGCATTTT
TRBJ1-1,few,TRBV29-1,14,TRBD1,CSVDREGLGTEAFF,TGCAGCGTAGACAGGGAAGGTCTCGGCACTGAAGCTTTCTTT
TRBJ2-7,-,TRBV18,16,TRBD1,CASSPPAQGASYEQYF,TGTGCCAGCTCACCACCGGCACAGGGGGCCTCCTACGAGCAGTACTTC
TRBJ2-1,-,TRBV30,11,-,CAWSRATEQFF,TGTGCCTGGAGTAGGGCGACTGAGCAGTTCTTC
TRBJ1-6,-,TRBV13,12,TRBD1,CASSRGQNPLHF,TGTGCCAGCAGCCGGGGACAGAACCCCCTCCACTTT
TRBJ1-6,-,TRBV2,14,-,CASSEQGLGSPLHF,TGTGCCAGCAGTGAACAGGGTCTAGGTTCACCCCTCCACTTT
TRBJ2-5,-,TRBV6-1,14,TRBD2,CASSVAGGGETQYF,TGTGCCAGCAGTGTAGCGGGGGGAGGGGAGACCCAGTACTTC
TRBJ2-1,-,TRBV11-2,14,TRBD2,CASTPGGSRHEQFF,TGTGCCAGCACCCCGGGGGGTAGTCGCCATGAGCAGTTCTTC
TRBJ2-2,once,TRBV9,15,-,CASSVDRLKTGELFF,TGTGCCAGCAGCGTAGATCGGTTGAAGACCGGGGAGCTGTTTTTT
TRBJ2-2,-,TRBV27,15,-,CASSFHQGRAGELFF,TGTGCCAGCAGTTTTCATCAGGGTAGGGCCGGGGAGCTGTTTTTT
TRBJ2-5,few,TRBV11-1,15,-,CASSLAGLVGETQYF,TGTGCCAGCAGCTTAGCAGGTCTAGTGGGAGAGACCCAGTACTTC